This T cell receptor (beta chain) was obtained from a study of T cell responses to AZD1222 COVID-19 vaccine. Regarding the study as a whole: Among the donors, most were white British and more were female, and clonal diversity was possibly underestimated.

Trimming cost V 2 bases and J 1 base, with 8 bases left between them. Germline V gene sequence: CDR1 MNHNS, CDR2 SASEGT. The CDR3 has 14 amino acids. For this clone: Its matching antigen is unknown.

Sequencing used immunoSEQ multiplex PCR; TCRdb keeps in-frame clones, though not all of them. The sample has 100,000 to 150,000 clones, around 92% seen once. This sequence joins TRBV6-1 and TRBJ1-1; D is ambiguous. This TCR derives from an adult in good health. This specimen consisted of peripheral blood, obtained on day 0 of AZD1222 vaccination. Here the CDR3 reads CASSEMIGNTEAFF. Here the CDR3 DNA reads TGTGCCAGCAGTGAAATGATAGGGAACACTGAAGCTTTCTTT.